These 6 T cell receptor beta chains originate from one sample sequenced in a study of cytomegalovirus exposure and HLA in healthy donors. It was with 60 Vbeta and 13 Jbeta primers that the PCR ran. Sequencing used immunoSEQ multiplex PCR; TCRdb keeps in-frame clones, though not all of them. This table has about 140,000 clones, approximately 68% appearing once. The source material was PBMCs. These receptors all stem from a man in his forties in good health and CMV-seronegative.

This clone is a singleton in its sample. The gene calls are TRBV6-1 and TRBJ2-1, with TRBD2 matching over 9 bases. This CDR3 is 14 amino acids long. Per the germline V gene, CDR1 is MNHNS and CDR2 is SASEGT. Trimming took 6 bases from V and 7 from J; bases not matched to a gene: 7. CDR3 loop: CASRRGREVNEQFF. CDR3 in DNA: TGTGCCAGCAGACGCGGGAGGGAGGTTAATGAGCAGTTCTTC.

This clone appeared once. This chain links TRBV11-2 with TRBJ2-7; TRBD1 agrees at 10 bases. This CDR3 is 15 amino acids long. Germline trimming cut 5 bases from V and 3 bases from J; bases unmatched to any gene: 7. Germline loops: CDR1 SGHAT, CDR2 FQNNGV. CDR3 coding DNA: TGTGCCAGCAGCCGACTTTGGGACAGGGGCTACGAGCAGTACTTC. It is translated as CASSRLWDRGYEQYF. Looking up the rest from reference TRBV11-2 and TRBJ2-7 gives the full variable domain: EAGVAQSPRYKIIEKRQSVAFWCNPISGHATLYWYQQILGQGPKLLIQFQNNGVVDDSQLPKDRFSAERLKGVDSTLKIQPAKLEDSAVYLCASSRLWDRGYEQYFGPGTRLTVT.

The V and J genes are TRBV7-6 and TRBJ2-7; 9 bases match TRBD1. Germline values: CDR1 SGHVS, CDR2 FNYEAQ. This CDR3 has 15 amino acids. V lost 5 bases to trimming and J lost 2 bases; unmatched junction nucleotides: 7. The DNA for the CDR3 is TGTGCCAGCAGCCCCGGGACAGGGCGTACCTACGAGCAGTACTTC. Translated: CASSPGTGRTYEQYF. Full variable domain (missing parts from reference TRBV7-6 and TRBJ2-7): GAGVSQSPRYKVTKRGQDVALRCDPISGHVSLYWYRQALGQGPEFLTYFNYEAQQDKSGLPNDRFSAERPEGSISTLTIQRTEQRDSAMYRCASSPGTGRTYEQYFGPGTRLTVT.

The J gene is TRBJ1-2, the V gene TRBV19, with D perhaps matching TRBD1 (6 bases). Germline CDR1 is LNHDA and CDR2 is SQIVND (reference sequence). V gave up 4 bases and J gave up 6 bases, with 9 bases separating them. The CDR3 consists of 12 residues. The CDR3 region is CASSNYRDGYTF. The CDR3 DNA sequence: TGTGCCAGTAGTAACTACAGGGATGGCTACACCTTC.

The V and J genes are TRBV5-1 and TRBJ2-5; D not certain. V lost 0 bases to trimming and J lost 5 bases, with 14 bases between them. This CDR3 has 15 amino acids. The germline V gene has CDR1 SGHRS and CDR2 YFSETQ. Here the CDR3 reads CASSLGQVESETQYF. Written as DNA, the CDR3 is TGCGCCAGCAGCTTGGGTCAGGTCGAGAGCGAGACCCAGTACTTC.

The genes are TRBV10-3 and TRBJ2-5; 10 bases are shared with TRBD2. CDR3 length: 14 amino acids. Trimming removed 5 bases from V and 5 bases from J; junction bases left unmatched: 5. The germline V gene encodes CDR1 ENHRY and CDR2 SYGVKD. CDR3 in amino acids: CAISSGGAMETQYF. CDR3 nucleotide sequence: TGTGCCATCAGTAGCGGGGGGGCTATGGAGACCCAGTACTTC.